Each of the 32 T cell receptor beta chains below was sequenced from the same sample in a study of cytomegalovirus exposure and HLA in healthy donors. With 60 Vbeta and 13 Jbeta primers, the PCR was carried out. TCRdb keeps only in-frame clones here, not all; method: immunoSEQ multiplex PCR. The sample has about 160,000 clones; around 80% are singletons. The sample taken for sequencing was PBMCs. Every receptor here comes from a female donor in good health and CMV-seronegative.

The gene calls are TRBV5-1 and TRBJ1-2; D might be TRBD1 (5 bases). Germline loops: CDR1 SGHRS, CDR2 YFSETQ. Trimming pared 4 bases from V and 7 bases from J, leaving 11 bases between. This CDR3 is built from 12 residues. The CDR3 sequence: CASSSEGVGYTF. The CDR3 DNA is TGCGCCAGCAGCAGCGAAGGGGTTGGCTACACCTTC. Combining the CDR3 with reference TRBV5-1 and TRBJ1-2 gives the whole variable domain KAGVTQTPRYLIKTRGQQVTLSCSPISGHRSVSWYQQTPGQGLQFLFEYFSETQRNKGNFPGRFSGRQFSNSRSEMNVSTLELGDSALYLCASSSEGVGYTFGSGTRLTVV.

The CDR3 region has the DNA TGTGCCAGCAGCCCAAGTGCAGGAGAGACCCAGTACTTC. Its protein is CASSPSAGETQYF. The V and J genes are TRBV7-2 and TRBJ2-5; unclear D gene. This CDR3 is 13 amino acids long. Germline CDR1 and CDR2: SGHTA and FQGNSA. V was pared by 5 bases and J by 4 bases, with 11 bases between.

The chain couples TRBV7-3 to TRBJ1-4, with a weak D call TRBD1 (6 bases). V was clipped by 5 bases and J by 4 bases, with 14 bases between them. CDR3 length: 15 amino acids. Germline V gives CDR1 SGHTA, CDR2 FQGTGA. CDR3 coding DNA: TGTGCCAGCAGCGCGTCCGGGGGGCGTAATGAAAAACTGTTTTTT. Protein product: CASSASGGRNEKLFF.

The chain couples TRBV15 to TRBJ1-4; TRBD1 is a possible D gene (5 bases). Germline loops: CDR1 LNHNV, CDR2 YYDKDF (reference sequence). CDR3 size: 13 residues. Between the trimmed V and J ends, which lost 1 base and 12 bases, there was a span of 12 bases. CDR3 bases: TGTGCCACCAGCAGAGGGGACCGGGGGGAACTGTTTTTT. It is translated as CATSRGDRGELFF.

The chain links TRBV30 to TRBJ1-6; D not resolved. The CDR3 contains 12 residues. Trimming removed 4 bases at V and 9 bases at J, with 10 bases between. Germline CDR1 and CDR2: GTSNPN and SVGIG (reference sequence). CDR3 in amino acids: CAWISGGSPLHF. The CDR3 DNA reads as TGTGCCTGGATTAGTGGCGGTTCACCCCTCCACTTT.

CDR3 in amino acids: CASSLAGSQGNSPLHF. The CDR3 DNA reads TGTGCCAGCAGCTTAGCGGGCTCTCAGGGGAATTCACCCCTCCACTTT. The chain carries TRBV7-6 and TRBJ1-6; D might be TRBD1 (6 bases). V was cut by 0 bases and J by 7 bases, with 13 bases left in between. The germline V gene has CDR1 SGHVS and CDR2 FNYEAQ. CDR3 length equals 16 residues.

This clone was seen only a few times. J is TRBJ2-5 and V is TRBV18; maybe TRBD1 (6 bases). The end of the DNA fits TRBJ2-7 better, so the J call may be wrong. This CDR3 is built from 13 residues. The germline gives CDR1 KGHSH, CDR2 LQKENI. CDR3 residues: CASSPKQGREQYF. The CDR3 DNA reads TGTGCCAGCTCACCAAAACAGGGACGCGAGCAGTACTTC.

The chain carries TRBV30 and TRBJ1-6, with 8 bases lining up with TRBD1. This CDR3 contains 15 residues. Germline V gene lookup returns CDR1 GTSNPN and CDR2 SVGIG (reference sequence). J gave up 10 bases and V 0 bases, and 8 bases lay outside the gene matches. The CDR3 reads CAWSVRTGWGSPLHF. In DNA form, the CDR3 reads TGTGCCTGGAGTGTACGGACAGGGTGGGGGTCACCCCTCCACTTT.

The gene calls are TRBV7-6 and TRBJ2-2; possibly TRBD1 for D (7 bases). The germline gives CDR1 SGHVS, CDR2 FNYEAQ. V dropped 5 bases and J dropped 7 bases, with 17 bases sitting between them. The CDR3 covers 15 residues. The CDR3 DNA is TGTGCCAGCAGCCCCCGTGGAGGGGGCGGCGGGGAGCTGTTTTTT. Translating it yields CASSPRGGGGGELFF. Filled out from reference TRBV7-6 and TRBJ2-2, the complete variable domain reads GAGVSQSPRYKVTKRGQDVALRCDPISGHVSLYWYRQALGQGPEFLTYFNYEAQQDKSGLPNDRFSAERPEGSISTLTIQRTEQRDSAMYRCASSPRGGGGGELFFGEGSRLTVL.

V gene TRBV29-1 combines with J gene TRBJ2-1; D not certain. The CDR3 is made up of 14 amino acids. Germline CDR1 and CDR2: SQVTM and ANQGSEA. The V end was cut by 4 bases, the J end by 1 base, with 11 bases between. CDR3 loop: CSVGVGRSYNEQFF. CDR3 coding DNA: TGCAGCGTTGGGGTGGGCAGATCCTACAATGAGCAGTTCTTC.

This clone appeared once. The rearrangement links TRBV30 to TRBJ1-6; the D is unclear. V was pared by 0 bases and J by 10 bases, with 19 bases between. The CDR3 is made up of 16 amino acids. Per the germline V gene, CDR1 is GTSNPN and CDR2 is SVGIG (reference sequence). The CDR3 reads CAWSVNSVGGRSPLHF. The CDR3 coding sequence is TGTGCCTGGAGTGTAAATAGTGTTGGAGGCAGATCACCCCTCCACTTT. Based on the CDR3 plus reference TRBV30 and TRBJ1-6, the full variable domain is SQTIHQWPATLVQPVGSPLSLECTVEGTSNPNLYWYRQAAGRGLQLLFYSVGIGQISSEVPQNLSASRPQDRQFILSSKKLLLSDSGFYLCAWSVNSVGGRSPLHFGNGTRLTVT.

The V and J genes are TRBV7-2 and TRBJ2-2, with 7 positions matching TRBD1. Germline V CDR1 and CDR2: SGHTA, FQGNSA. CDR3 length: 15 amino acids. V shed 7 bases and J 4 bases; nucleotides not matched to a gene: 9. CDR3 sequence (DNA): TGTGCCAGCATCCGGGACAGCGCGGGCACCGGGGAGCTGTTTTTT. It specifies CASIRDSAGTGELFF.

This sequence joins TRBV4-3 and TRBJ1-2, with 11 bases fitting TRBD1. With 1 base clipped from V and 7 bases from J, the junction kept 5 bases outside the gene matches. Germline assignment: CDR1 LGHNA and CDR2 YSLEER. This CDR3 comprises 15 residues. The CDR3 DNA sequence: TGCGCCAGCAGCCAAGCGGACAGGGGGCGTAGTGGCTACACCTTC. Its protein is CASSQADRGRSGYTF.

V and J are TRBV4-3 and TRBJ2-2, with TRBD2 matching over 9 bases. Germline V lookup: CDR1 LGHNA, CDR2 YSLEER. The CDR3 covers 16 residues. The trim removed 4 bases at V and 6 bases at J, leaving 9 bases unmatched. The CDR3 loop reads CASSPMGTSQAGELFF. DNA of the CDR3: TGCGCCAGCAGCCCGATGGGGACTAGCCAGGCCGGGGAGCTGTTTTTT.

The chain uses TRBV5-1 and TRBJ2-2; D is undetermined. Germline-derived CDR1 and CDR2 are SGHRS and YFSETQ. Trimming left V 2 bases short and J 7 bases short, with 9 bases between. This CDR3 has 13 amino acids. CDR3 nucleotides: TGCGCCAGCAGCTTCGAGGCGAACGGGGAGCTGTTTTTT. This encodes CASSFEANGELFF.

The chain uses TRBV19 and TRBJ1-1; 8 bases align to TRBD1. V was clipped by 4 bases and J by 3 bases; unmatched bases: 10. This CDR3 region has 16 residues. Germline V gene lookup returns CDR1 LNHDA and CDR2 SQIVND (reference sequence). The CDR3 DNA sequence: TGTGCCAGTAGTACCGACAGGGGCGGCGTGTACACTGAAGCTTTCTTT. This translates into CASSTDRGGVYTEAFF. The full variable domain, in which reference TRBV19 and TRBJ1-1 provide the parts outside the CDR3, is DGGITQSPKYLFRKEGQNVTLSCEQNLNHDAMYWYRQDPGQGLRLIYYSQIVNDFQKGDIAEGYSVSREKKESFPLTVTSAQKNPTAFYLCASSTDRGGVYTEAFFGQGTRLTVV.

The chain has TRBV19 and TRBJ1-5, with 8 nucleotides matching TRBD1. The junction had 8 bases not matched to a gene; V was cut back by 7 bases and J by 3 bases. The CDR3 runs to 15 residues. Per the germline V gene, CDR1 is LNHDA and CDR2 is SQIVND (reference sequence). CDR3: CASIPTGALNQPQHF. In DNA, the CDR3 is TGTGCCAGTATTCCGACAGGGGCACTCAATCAGCCCCAGCATTTT.

Only a few counts were recorded for this clone. V usage is TRBV6-6 and J usage is TRBJ2-7; D gene uncertain. The V and J ends lost 4 bases and 2 bases respectively, with 6 bases between them. The CDR3 covers 12 residues. Germline V gives CDR1 MNHNY, CDR2 SVGAGI (reference sequence). DNA for the CDR3: TGTGCCAGCAGTTCCCTACCCTACGAGCAGTACTTC. Translating gives CASSSLPYEQYF.

The rearrangement links TRBV4-3 to TRBJ2-3; 9 bases agree with TRBD1. The CDR3 is made up of 16 amino acids. Germline CDR1 and CDR2: LGHNA and YSLEER. J lost 4 bases, V lost 0 bases, and 5 bases had no gene match. The CDR3 DNA sequence: TGCGCCAGCAGCCAAGATGGGGGACAGGGAGCAGATACGCAGTATTTT. Its translation is CASSQDGGQGADTQYF.

The chain has TRBV9 and TRBJ1-5; D remains unclear. Trimming shortened V by 0 bases and J by 6 bases, and 13 bases separated the two germline ends. This CDR3 region has 15 residues. Per germline, CDR1 SGDLS and CDR2 YYNGEE. The CDR3 coding sequence is TGTGCCAGCAGCGTAGCCCCTGGGGAGGGTCAGCCCCAGCATTTT. It codes for CASSVAPGEGQPQHF.

This clone was seen only once. The chain couples TRBV5-1 to TRBJ2-1; 8 nucleotides match TRBD2. The CDR3 consists of 13 residues. V shed 6 bases and J 6 bases; nucleotides not matched to a gene: 5. The germline V gene encodes CDR1 SGHRS and CDR2 YFSETQ. CDR3 nucleotides: TGCGCCAGCATATTAGCGGGAAGCAATGAGCAGTTCTTC. Protein product: CASILAGSNEQFF.

This clone has only a few counts. The V gene is TRBV5-6, the J gene TRBJ1-1; 9 bases are a match to TRBD1. Germline V gives CDR1 SGHDT, CDR2 YYEEEE. The CDR3 has 14 amino acids. V lost 4 bases, J lost 5 bases, and 6 bases stayed unmatched. The CDR3 sequence is CASSVGQGLTEAFF. CDR3 in DNA: TGTGCCAGCAGCGTGGGACAGGGATTAACTGAAGCTTTCTTT.

The chain employs TRBV6-1 and TRBJ1-1; D gene ambiguous. The germline gives CDR1 MNHNS, CDR2 SASEGT. Trimming stripped 4 bases from V and 10 bases from J, with 13 bases between. This CDR3 has 12 residues. In nucleotides, the CDR3 is TGTGCCAGCAGTGCTGGGCCCCGGGGAGCTTTCTTT. This encodes CASSAGPRGAFF.

The chain has TRBV19 and TRBJ2-1, with 9 nucleotides matching TRBD1. The CDR3 covers 16 residues. With 5 bases clipped from V and 10 bases from J, the junction kept 15 bases outside the gene matches. In germline, CDR1 is LNHDA, CDR2 SQIVND (reference sequence). The CDR3 reads CASSARTGEVKEEQFF. The CDR3 region has the DNA TGTGCCAGTAGTGCGCGGACAGGGGAGGTTAAGGAAGAGCAGTTCTTC. Filled out from reference TRBV19 and TRBJ2-1, the complete variable domain reads DGGITQSPKYLFRKEGQNVTLSCEQNLNHDAMYWYRQDPGQGLRLIYYSQIVNDFQKGDIAEGYSVSREKKESFPLTVTSAQKNPTAFYLCASSARTGEVKEEQFFGPGTRLTVL.

The chain recombines TRBV11-2 with TRBJ1-1; TRBD1 matches at 7 bases. The germline CDR1 and CDR2 sequences are SGHAT and FQNNGV. Germline trimming cut 4 bases from V and 4 bases from J; bases unmatched to any gene: 9. The CDR3 spans 15 residues. The CDR3 DNA sequence: TGTGCCAGCAGCTCATACAGGGGTAGGGGCACTGAAGCTTTCTTT. Translation gives CASSSYRGRGTEAFF. The full variable domain, completed using reference TRBV11-2 and TRBJ1-1, is EAGVAQSPRYKIIEKRQSVAFWCNPISGHATLYWYQQILGQGPKLLIQFQNNGVVDDSQLPKDRFSAERLKGVDSTLKIQPAKLEDSAVYLCASSSYRGRGTEAFFGQGTRLTVV.

The J gene is TRBJ2-1, the V gene TRBV28, with D possibly being TRBD2 (6 bases). The CDR3 runs to 15 residues. In germline, CDR1 is MDHEN, CDR2 SYDVKM. The V end was cut by 3 bases, the J end by 8 bases, with 17 bases between. CDR3 bases: TGTGCCAGCAGTTTCCCCAGGGAGGTCTCCCATGAGCAGTTCTTC. Translated, it gives CASSFPREVSHEQFF.

The chain employs TRBV7-2 and TRBJ1-3; no reliable D call. Trimming pared 5 bases from V and 2 bases from J, leaving 16 bases between. The CDR3 is 16 amino acids. Germline assignment: CDR1 SGHTA and CDR2 FQGNSA. CDR3 sequence reads: CASSKSDFTPGNTIYF. CDR3 bases: TGTGCCAGCAGCAAATCGGACTTTACCCCTGGAAACACCATATATTTT.

The V call is TRBV7-2, the J call TRBJ2-5, with 7 bases aligning to TRBD1. Germline CDR1 reads SGHTA; CDR2 reads FQGNSA. The length of the CDR3 is 14 residues. Trimming took 1 base from V and 3 from J; bases not matched to a gene: 2. CDR3 residues: CASSLGGQKETQYF. CDR3 nucleotides: TGTGCCAGCAGCTTAGGGGGACAGAAAGAGACCCAGTACTTC.

This clone was counted a single time. V usage is TRBV29-1 and J usage is TRBJ2-7; 7 nucleotides match TRBD2. This CDR3 comprises 12 residues. Germline assignment: CDR1 SQVTM and CDR2 ANQGSEA. V lost 6 bases to trimming and J lost 5 bases; unmatched junction nucleotides: 7. This CDR3 reads CSVRESGNEQYF. The CDR3 nucleotides read TGCAGCGTACGGGAGAGCGGGAACGAGCAGTACTTC.

This clone appeared a single time. This sequence joins TRBV7-6 and TRBJ2-2; TRBD1 is a possible D gene (7 bases). The V gene's germline CDR1 is SGHVS and CDR2 FNYEAQ. Between the trimmed V and J ends, which lost 1 base and 4 bases, there was a span of 19 bases. This CDR3 has 18 residues. The CDR3 DNA is TGTGCCAGCAGCTTAGGGTTTGGGACAGCCGGGAGCACCGGGGAGCTGTTTTTT. Protein: CASSLGFGTAGSTGELFF.

The gene calls are TRBV9 and TRBJ2-2; 9 bases line up with TRBD1. The CDR3 is 16 amino acids. Germline V lookup: CDR1 SGDLS, CDR2 YYNGEE. V lost 1 base, J lost 4 bases, and 5 bases stayed unmatched. The CDR3 DNA follows: TGTGCCAGCAGCGTAAAGGGGACAGGGATCACCGGGGAGCTGTTTTTT. Residues: CASSVKGTGITGELFF.

The J gene is TRBJ1-4, the V gene TRBV18; D is possibly TRBD1 (6 bases). This CDR3 is 13 amino acids long. Germline V gene data show CDR1 as KGHSH and CDR2 as LQKENI. Deletions cut 2 bases from V and 7 bases from J, with 8 bases between. CDR3 residues: CASSPGQTEKLFF. In nucleotides, the CDR3 is TGTGCCAGCTCACCAGGACAGACTGAAAAACTGTTTTTT.